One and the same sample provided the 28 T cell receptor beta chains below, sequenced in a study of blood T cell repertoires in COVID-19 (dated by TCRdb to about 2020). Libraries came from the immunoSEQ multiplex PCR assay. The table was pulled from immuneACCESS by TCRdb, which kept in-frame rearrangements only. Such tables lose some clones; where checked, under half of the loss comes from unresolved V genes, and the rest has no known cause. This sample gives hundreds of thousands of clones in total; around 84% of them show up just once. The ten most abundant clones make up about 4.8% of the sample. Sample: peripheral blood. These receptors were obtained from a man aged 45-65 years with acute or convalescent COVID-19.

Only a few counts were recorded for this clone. The DNA of the CDR3 is TGCGCCAGCAGCGACCAACAGGAAACCAACTATGGCTACACCTTC. It codes for CASSDQQETNYGYTF. This chain uses TRBV4-1 with TRBJ1-2; D perhaps matches TRBD1 (5 bases). Trimming took 5 bases from V and 2 from J, leaving 15 bases between them. This CDR3 has 15 amino acids. In germline, CDR1 is MGHRA, CDR2 YSYEKL.

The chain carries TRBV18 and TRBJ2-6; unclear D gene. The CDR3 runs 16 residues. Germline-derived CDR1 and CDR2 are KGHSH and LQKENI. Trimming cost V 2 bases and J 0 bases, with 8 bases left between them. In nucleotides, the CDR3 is TGTGCCAGCTCACCAGACACAAGCTCTGGGGCCAACGTCCTGACTTTC. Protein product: CASSPDTSSGANVLTF.

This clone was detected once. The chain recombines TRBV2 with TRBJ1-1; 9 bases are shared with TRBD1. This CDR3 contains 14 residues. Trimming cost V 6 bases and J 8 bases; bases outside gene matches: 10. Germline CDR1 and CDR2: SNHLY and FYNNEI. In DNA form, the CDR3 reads TGTGCCAGCAGGGACAGGGGACATCGGCCAGAAGCTTTCTTT. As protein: CASRDRGHRPEAFF. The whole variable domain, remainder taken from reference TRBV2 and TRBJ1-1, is EPEVTQTPSHQVTQMGQEVILRCVPISNHLYFYWYRQILGQKVEFLVSFYNNEISEKSEIFDDQFSVERPDGSNFTLKIRSTKLEDSAMYFCASRDRGHRPEAFFGQGTRLTVV.

This CDR3 is CASSTKEQYF. The CDR3 DNA sequence: TGTGCCAGCAGCACTAAGGAGCAGTACTTC. This sequence joins TRBV7-9 and TRBJ2-7; D ambiguous. CDR1 and CDR2 (germline): SEHNR, FQNEAQ (reference sequence). Deletions cut 5 bases from V and 7 bases from J, with 6 bases between. The CDR3 is 10 amino acids.

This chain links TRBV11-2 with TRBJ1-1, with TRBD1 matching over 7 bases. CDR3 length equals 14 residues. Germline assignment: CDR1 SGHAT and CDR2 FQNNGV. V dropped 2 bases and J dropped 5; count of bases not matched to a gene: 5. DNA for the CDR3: TGTGCCAGCAGCTTAAGGCAGGGGGTTACTGAAGCTTTCTTT. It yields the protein CASSLRQGVTEAFF.

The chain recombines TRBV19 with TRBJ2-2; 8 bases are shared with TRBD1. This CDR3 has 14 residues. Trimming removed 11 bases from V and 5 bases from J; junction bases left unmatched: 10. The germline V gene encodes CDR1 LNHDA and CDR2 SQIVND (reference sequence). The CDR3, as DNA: TGTGCCGCTCGTGGGACAGGCAGTACCGGGGAGCTGTTTTTT. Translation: CAARGTGSTGELFF. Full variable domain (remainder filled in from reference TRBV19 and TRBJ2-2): DGGITQSPKYLFRKEGQNVTLSCEQNLNHDAMYWYRQDPGQGLRLIYYSQIVNDFQKGDIAEGYSVSREKKESFPLTVTSAQKNPTAFYLCAARGTGSTGELFFGEGSRLTVL.

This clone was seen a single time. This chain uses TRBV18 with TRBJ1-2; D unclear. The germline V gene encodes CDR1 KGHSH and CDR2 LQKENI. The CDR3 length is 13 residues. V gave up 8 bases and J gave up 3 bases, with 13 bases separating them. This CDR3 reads CASTFASDYGYTF. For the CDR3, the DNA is TGTGCCAGCACCTTCGCCTCAGACTATGGCTACACCTTC.

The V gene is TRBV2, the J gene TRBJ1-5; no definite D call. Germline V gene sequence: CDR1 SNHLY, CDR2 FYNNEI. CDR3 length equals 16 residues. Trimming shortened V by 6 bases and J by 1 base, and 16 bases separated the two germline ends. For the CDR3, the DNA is TGTGCCAGCAGCCAAAGTCGGGGATGGAGCAATCAGCCCCAGCATTTT. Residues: CASSQSRGWSNQPQHF.

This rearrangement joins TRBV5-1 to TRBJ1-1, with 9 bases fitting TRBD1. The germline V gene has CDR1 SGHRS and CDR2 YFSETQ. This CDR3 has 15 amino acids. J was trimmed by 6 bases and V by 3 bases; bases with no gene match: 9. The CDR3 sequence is CASSYQTGGESEAFF. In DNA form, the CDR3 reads TGCGCCAGCAGCTATCAAACAGGGGGCGAGTCTGAAGCTTTCTTT.

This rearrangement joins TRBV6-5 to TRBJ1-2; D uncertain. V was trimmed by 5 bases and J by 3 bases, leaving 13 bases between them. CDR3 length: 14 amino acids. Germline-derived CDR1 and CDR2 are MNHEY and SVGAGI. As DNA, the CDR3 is TGTGCCAGCAGTCCTTACAGTGATTACTATGGCTACACCTTC. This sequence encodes CASSPYSDYYGYTF.

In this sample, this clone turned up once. CDR3 amino acids: CASSVDGGGTQETQYF. The CDR3 nucleotides read TGTGCCAGCAGCGTAGATGGCGGGGGGACGCAAGAGACCCAGTACTTC. The chain couples TRBV9 to TRBJ2-5; 8 bases are a match to TRBD2. This CDR3 region has 16 residues. Germline V lookup: CDR1 SGDLS, CDR2 YYNGEE. Unmatched junction bases numbered 6, after V lost 0 bases and J lost 2 bases.

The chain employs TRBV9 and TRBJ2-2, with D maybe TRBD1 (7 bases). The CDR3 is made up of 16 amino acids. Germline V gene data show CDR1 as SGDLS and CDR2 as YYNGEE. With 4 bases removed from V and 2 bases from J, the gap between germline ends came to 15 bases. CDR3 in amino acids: CASSTRGDRNTGELFF. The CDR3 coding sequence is TGTGCCAGCAGCACCAGGGGGGACAGAAACACCGGGGAGCTGTTTTTT.

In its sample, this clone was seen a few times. CDR3 in amino acids: CASSWTEPSTDTQYF. In nucleotides, the CDR3 is TGTGCCAGCAGTTGGACAGAACCTAGCACAGATACGCAGTATTTT. V usage is TRBV2 and J usage is TRBJ2-3; D perhaps matches TRBD1 (6 bases). The CDR3 is 15 residues long. Germline V gives CDR1 SNHLY, CDR2 FYNNEI. V dropped 5 bases and J dropped 0 bases, with 12 bases sitting between them.

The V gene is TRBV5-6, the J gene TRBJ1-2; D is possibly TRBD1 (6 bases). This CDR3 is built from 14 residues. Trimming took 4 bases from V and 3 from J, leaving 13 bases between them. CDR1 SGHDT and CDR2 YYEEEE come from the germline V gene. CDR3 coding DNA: TGTGCCAGCAGCGCGTACAGGGTGGACTATGGCTACACCTTC. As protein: CASSAYRVDYGYTF.

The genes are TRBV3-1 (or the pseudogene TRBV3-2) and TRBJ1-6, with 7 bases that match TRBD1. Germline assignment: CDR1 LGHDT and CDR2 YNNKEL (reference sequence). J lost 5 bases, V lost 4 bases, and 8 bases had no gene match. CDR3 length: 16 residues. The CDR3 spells CASSLRGTEDNSPLHF. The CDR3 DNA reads TGTGCCAGCAGCCTGCGAGGGACAGAGGATAATTCACCCCTCCACTTT.

This chain's CDR3 is CSVDEGTVETQYF. CDR3 DNA sequence: TGCAGCGTTGACGAAGGGACAGTAGAGACCCAGTACTTC. V and J are TRBV29-1 and TRBJ2-5; 7 bases are a match to TRBD1. The germline gives CDR1 SQVTM, CDR2 ANQGSEA. CDR3 size: 13 residues. The trim removed 3 bases at V and 4 bases at J, leaving 5 bases unmatched.

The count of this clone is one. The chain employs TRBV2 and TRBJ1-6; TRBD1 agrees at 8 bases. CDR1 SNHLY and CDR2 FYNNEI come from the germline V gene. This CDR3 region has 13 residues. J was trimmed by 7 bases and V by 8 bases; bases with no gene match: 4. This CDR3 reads CASFRQGNSPLHF. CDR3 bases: TGTGCCAGCTTTCGACAGGGGAATTCACCCCTCCACTTT.

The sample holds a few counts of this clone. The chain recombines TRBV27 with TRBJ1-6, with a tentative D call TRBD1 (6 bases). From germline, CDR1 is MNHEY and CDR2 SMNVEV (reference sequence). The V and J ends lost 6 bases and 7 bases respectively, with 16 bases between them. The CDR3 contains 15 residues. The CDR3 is CASSTQGLGNSPLHF. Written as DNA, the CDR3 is TGTGCCAGCAGCACACAGGGCCTGGGGAATTCACCCCTCCACTTT.

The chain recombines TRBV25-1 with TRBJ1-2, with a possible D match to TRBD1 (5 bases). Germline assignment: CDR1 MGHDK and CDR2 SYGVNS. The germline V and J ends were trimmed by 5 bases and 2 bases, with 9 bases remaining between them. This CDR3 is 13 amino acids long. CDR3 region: CASSLPGNYGYTF. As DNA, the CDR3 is TGTGCCAGCAGTCTCCCAGGGAACTATGGCTACACCTTC.

CDR3 sequence: CASSFSRGRGAWSGNTIYF. The CDR3 bases are TGTGCCAGCAGCTTCTCTCGGGGGAGGGGTGCTTGGTCTGGAAACACCATATATTTT. This chain joins TRBV7-9 and TRBJ1-3; D might be TRBD1 (5 bases). The CDR3 is 19 amino acids. Looked up from germline, CDR1 is SEHNR and CDR2 is FQNEAQ (reference sequence). The germline V and J ends were trimmed by 3 bases and 1 base, with 22 bases remaining between them.

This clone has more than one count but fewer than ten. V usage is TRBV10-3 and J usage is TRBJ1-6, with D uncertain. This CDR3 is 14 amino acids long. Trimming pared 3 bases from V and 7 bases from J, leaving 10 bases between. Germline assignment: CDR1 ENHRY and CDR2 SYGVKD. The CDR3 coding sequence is TGTGCCATCAGTGAACTCGGAGACAATTCACCCCTCCACTTT. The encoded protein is CAISELGDNSPLHF.

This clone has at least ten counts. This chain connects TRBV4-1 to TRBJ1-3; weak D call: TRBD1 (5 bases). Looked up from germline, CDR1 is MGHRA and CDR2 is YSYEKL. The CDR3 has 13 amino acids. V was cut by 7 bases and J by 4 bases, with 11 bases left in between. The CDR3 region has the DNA TGCGCCAGCAATGGGGGGATGGGAAACACCATATATTTT. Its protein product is CASNGGMGNTIYF.

Here the CDR3 DNA reads TGTGCCAGCAGTTACTTCGGAGCGGAGAAAAACATTCAGTACTTC. Its protein product is CASSYFGAEKNIQYF. V usage is TRBV27 and J usage is TRBJ2-4; tentatively, D is TRBD2 (5 bases). The CDR3 is 15 amino acids. Trimming removed 4 bases from V and 4 bases from J, with 14 bases in between. CDR1 is MNHEY and CDR2 is SMNVEV in the germline V gene (reference sequence).

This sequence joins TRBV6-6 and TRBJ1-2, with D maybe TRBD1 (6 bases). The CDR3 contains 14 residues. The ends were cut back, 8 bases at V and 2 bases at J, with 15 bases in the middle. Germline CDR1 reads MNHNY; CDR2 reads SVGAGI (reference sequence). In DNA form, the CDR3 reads TGTGCCAGCTACTCGGACAGCTCGAACTATGGCTACACCTTC. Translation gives CASYSDSSNYGYTF.

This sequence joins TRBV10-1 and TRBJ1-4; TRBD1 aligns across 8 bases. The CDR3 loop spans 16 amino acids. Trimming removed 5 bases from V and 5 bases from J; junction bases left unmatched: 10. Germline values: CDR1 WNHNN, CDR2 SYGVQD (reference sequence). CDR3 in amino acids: CASSRGTGWVNEKLFF. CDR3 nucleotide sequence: TGCGCCAGCAGTCGTGGGACAGGCTGGGTGAATGAAAAACTGTTTTTT.

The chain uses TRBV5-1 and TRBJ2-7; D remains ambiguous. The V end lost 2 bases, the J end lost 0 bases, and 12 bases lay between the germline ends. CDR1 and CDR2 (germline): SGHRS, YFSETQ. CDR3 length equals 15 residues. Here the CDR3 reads CASSFQTDVSYEQYF. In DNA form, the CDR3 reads TGCGCCAGCAGCTTTCAAACAGACGTCTCCTACGAGCAGTACTTC.

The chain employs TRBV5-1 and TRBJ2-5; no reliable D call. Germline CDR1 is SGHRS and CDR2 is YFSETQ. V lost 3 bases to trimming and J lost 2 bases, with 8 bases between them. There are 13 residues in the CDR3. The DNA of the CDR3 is TGCGCCAGCAGCTCCGCGGAACAAGAGACCCAGTACTTC. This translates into CASSSAEQETQYF.

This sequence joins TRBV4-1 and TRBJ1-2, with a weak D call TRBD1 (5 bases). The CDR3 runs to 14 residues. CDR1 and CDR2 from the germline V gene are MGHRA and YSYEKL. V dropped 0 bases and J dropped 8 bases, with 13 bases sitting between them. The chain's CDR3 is CASSQEQELRGYTF. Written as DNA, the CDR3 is TGCGCCAGCAGCCAAGAACAGGAATTGAGGGGCTACACCTTC.